The text below deals with one T cell receptor beta chain. This CDR3 contains 16 residues. Looked up from germline, CDR1 is SGHRS and CDR2 is YFSETQ. V shed 1 base and J shed 3 bases, with 14 bases lying between them. This entry belongs to a study of cytomegalovirus exposure and HLA in healthy donors. The protocol was immunoSEQ multiplex PCR, while the TCRdb copy is restricted to in-frame clones and leaves out a portion. The top ten clones hold approximately 3% of a sample with approximately 70,000 clones, over 90% of them seen once. Sequences were obtained from PBMCs. The receptor was derived from a woman younger than 30 in good health and CMV-seropositive. The chain recombines TRBV5-1 with TRBJ1-3; D is unclear. This CDR3 is CASSLNWRGGGNTIYF. CDR3 coding DNA: TGCGCCAGCAGCTTGAATTGGCGGGGAGGTGGAAACACCATATATTTT.